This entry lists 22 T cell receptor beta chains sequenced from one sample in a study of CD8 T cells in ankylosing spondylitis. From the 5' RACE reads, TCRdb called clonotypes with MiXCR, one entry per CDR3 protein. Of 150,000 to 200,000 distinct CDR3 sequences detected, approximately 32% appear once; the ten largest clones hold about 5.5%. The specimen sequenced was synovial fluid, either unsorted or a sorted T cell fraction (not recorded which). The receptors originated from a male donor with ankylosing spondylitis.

The CDR3 spells CSASREWSSGNTIYF. Here the CDR3 DNA reads TGCAGTGCTAGTAGGGAGTGGAGCTCTGGAAACACCATATATTTT. The chain couples TRBV20-1 to TRBJ1-3; D uncertain. The CDR3 extends over 15 amino acids. Per germline, CDR1 DFQATT and CDR2 SNEGSKA (reference sequence). The V end was cut by 3 bases, the J end by 0 bases, with 12 bases between.

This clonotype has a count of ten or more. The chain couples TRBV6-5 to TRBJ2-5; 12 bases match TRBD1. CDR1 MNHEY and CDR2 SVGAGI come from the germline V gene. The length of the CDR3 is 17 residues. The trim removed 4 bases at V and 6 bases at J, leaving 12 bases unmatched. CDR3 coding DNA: TGTGCCAGCAGTTCTCGCCTTGGGACAGGGGGCGCGAAGACCCAGTACTTC. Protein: CASSSRLGTGGAKTQYF.

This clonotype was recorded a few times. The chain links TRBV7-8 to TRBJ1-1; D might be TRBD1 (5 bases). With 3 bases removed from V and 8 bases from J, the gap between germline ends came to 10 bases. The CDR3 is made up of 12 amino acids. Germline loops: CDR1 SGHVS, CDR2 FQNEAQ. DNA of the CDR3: TGTGCCAGCAGCTTTGGGGGGTTGGAAGCTTTCTTT. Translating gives CASSFGGLEAFF.

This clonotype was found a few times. The CDR3 DNA reads TGTGCCAGCAGAGCCGGGACTAGCGGAACCTACGAGCAGTACTTC. Translating it yields CASRAGTSGTYEQYF. The chain uses TRBV6-1 and TRBJ2-7; 11 nucleotides agree with TRBD2. The V gene's germline CDR1 is MNHNS and CDR2 SASEGT. This CDR3 comprises 15 residues. V lost 6 bases and J lost 2; bases outside the gene matches: 6.

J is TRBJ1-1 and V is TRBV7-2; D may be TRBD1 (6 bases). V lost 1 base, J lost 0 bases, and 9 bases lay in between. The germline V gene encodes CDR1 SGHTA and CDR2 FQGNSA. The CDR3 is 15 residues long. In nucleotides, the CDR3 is TGTGCCAGCAGCTTAGAGGGACAACTGAACACTGAAGCTTTCTTT. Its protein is CASSLEGQLNTEAFF.

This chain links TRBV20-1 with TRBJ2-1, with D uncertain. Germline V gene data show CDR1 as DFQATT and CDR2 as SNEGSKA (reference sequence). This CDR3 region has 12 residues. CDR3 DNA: TGCAGGGTCGGGTCCTCCTACAATGAGCAGTTCTTC. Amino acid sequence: CRVGSSYNEQFF.

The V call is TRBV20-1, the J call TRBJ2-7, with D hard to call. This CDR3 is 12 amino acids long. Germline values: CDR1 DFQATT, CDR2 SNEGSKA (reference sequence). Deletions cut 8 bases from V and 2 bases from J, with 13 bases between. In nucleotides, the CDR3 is TGCAGTACCCGGACGGGCACCTACGAGCAGTACTTC. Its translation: CSTRTGTYEQYF.

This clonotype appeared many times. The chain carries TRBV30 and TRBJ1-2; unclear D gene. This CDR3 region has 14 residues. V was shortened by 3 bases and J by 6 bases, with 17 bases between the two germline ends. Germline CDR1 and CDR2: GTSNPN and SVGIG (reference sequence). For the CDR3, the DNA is TGTGCCTGGAGCTTGGGATACCACATAAATGGCTACACCTTC. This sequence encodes CAWSLGYHINGYTF.

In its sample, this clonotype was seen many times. The CDR3 loop reads CSARGGAGNQPQHF. In DNA form, the CDR3 reads TGCAGTGCTAGAGGAGGGGCAGGCAATCAGCCCCAGCATTTT. The chain joins TRBV20-1 to TRBJ1-5; D possibly corresponds to TRBD1 (5 bases). Germline V gives CDR1 DFQATT, CDR2 SNEGSKA (reference sequence). This CDR3 has 14 residues. The V end was cut by 1 base, the J end by 2 bases, with 9 bases between.

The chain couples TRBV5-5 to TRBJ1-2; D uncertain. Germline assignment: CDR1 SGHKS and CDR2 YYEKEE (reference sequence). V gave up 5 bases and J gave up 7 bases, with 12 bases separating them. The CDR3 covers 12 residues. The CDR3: CASSTGSFGYTF. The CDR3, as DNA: TGTGCCAGCAGTACGGGCTCCTTTGGCTACACCTTC.

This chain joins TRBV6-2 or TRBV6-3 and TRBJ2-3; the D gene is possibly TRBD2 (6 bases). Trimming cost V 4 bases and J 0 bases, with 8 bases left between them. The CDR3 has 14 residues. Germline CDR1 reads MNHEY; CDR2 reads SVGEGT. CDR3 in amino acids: CASSLTRSTDTQYF. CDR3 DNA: TGTGCCAGCAGTTTGACTAGAAGCACAGATACGCAGTATTTT.

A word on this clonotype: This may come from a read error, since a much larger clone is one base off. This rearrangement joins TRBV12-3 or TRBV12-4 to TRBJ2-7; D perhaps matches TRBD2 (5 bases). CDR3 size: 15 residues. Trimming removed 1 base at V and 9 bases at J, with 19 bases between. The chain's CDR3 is CASSLGAGGVEGQYF. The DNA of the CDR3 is TGTGCCAGCAGTTTAGGGGCCGGAGGCGTTGAGGGGCAGTACTTC.

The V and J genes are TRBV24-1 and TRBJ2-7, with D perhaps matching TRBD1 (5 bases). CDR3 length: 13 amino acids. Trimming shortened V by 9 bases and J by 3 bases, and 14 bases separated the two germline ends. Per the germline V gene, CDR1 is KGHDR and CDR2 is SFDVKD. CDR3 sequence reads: CATAELRDYEQYF. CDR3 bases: TGTGCCACCGCAGAGCTCAGGGACTACGAGCAGTACTTC.

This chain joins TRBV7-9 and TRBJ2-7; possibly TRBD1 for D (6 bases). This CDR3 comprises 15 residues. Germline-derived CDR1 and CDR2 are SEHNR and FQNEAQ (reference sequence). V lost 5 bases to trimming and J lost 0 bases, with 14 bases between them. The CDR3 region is CASSKYRESSYEQYF. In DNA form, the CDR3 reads TGTGCCAGCAGCAAATACAGGGAGAGCTCCTACGAGCAGTACTTC.

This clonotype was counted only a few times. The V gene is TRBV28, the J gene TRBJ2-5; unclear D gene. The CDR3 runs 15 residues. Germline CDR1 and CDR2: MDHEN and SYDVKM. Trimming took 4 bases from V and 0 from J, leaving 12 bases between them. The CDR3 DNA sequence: TGTGCCAGCAGTTACTCAGCGTCCGACCAAGAGACCCAGTACTTC. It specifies CASSYSASDQETQYF.

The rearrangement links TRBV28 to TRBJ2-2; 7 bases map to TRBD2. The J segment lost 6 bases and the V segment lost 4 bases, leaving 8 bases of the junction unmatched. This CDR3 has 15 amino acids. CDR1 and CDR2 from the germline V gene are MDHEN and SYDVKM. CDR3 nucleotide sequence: TGTGCCAGCAGTTCGGGGACTACTTTATCCGGGGAGCTGTTTTTT. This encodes CASSSGTTLSGELFF.

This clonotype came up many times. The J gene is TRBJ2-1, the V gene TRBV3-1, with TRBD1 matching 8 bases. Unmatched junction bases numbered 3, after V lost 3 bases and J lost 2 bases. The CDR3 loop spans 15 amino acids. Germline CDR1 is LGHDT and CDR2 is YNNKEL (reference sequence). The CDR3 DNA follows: TGTGCCAGCAGCCAGGACAGGGTAACCTACAATGAGCAGTTCTTC. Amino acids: CASSQDRVTYNEQFF.

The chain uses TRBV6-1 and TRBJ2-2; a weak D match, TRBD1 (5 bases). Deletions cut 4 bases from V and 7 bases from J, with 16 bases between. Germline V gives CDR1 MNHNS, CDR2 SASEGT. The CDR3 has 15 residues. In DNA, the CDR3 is TGTGCCAGCAGTGGCCTCCAGGGTACATTCGGGGAGCTGTTTTTT. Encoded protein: CASSGLQGTFGELFF.

The CDR3 reads CASSPRGGADTQYF. As DNA, the CDR3 is TGTGCCAGCAGCCCCCGGGGTGGCGCAGATACGCAGTATTTT. The rearrangement links TRBV3-1 to TRBJ2-3, with D possibly TRBD2 on 5 matching bases. Between the trimmed V and J ends, which lost 4 bases and 4 bases, there was a span of 12 bases. The germline gives CDR1 LGHDT, CDR2 YNNKEL (reference sequence). The CDR3 runs 14 residues.

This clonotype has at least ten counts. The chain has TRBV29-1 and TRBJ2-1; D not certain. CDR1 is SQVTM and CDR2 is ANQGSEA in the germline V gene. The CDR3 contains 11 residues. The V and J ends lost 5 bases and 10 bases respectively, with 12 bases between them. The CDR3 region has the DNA TGCAGCGTTCCCGGTCCCCAAGAGCAGTTCTTC. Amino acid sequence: CSVPGPQEQFF.

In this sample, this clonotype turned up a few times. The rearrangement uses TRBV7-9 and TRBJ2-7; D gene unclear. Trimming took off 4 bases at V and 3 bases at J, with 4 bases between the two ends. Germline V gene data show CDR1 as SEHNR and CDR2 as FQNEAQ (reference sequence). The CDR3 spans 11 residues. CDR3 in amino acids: CASSSNYEQYF. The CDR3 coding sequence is TGTGCCAGCAGCTCGAACTACGAGCAGTACTTC.

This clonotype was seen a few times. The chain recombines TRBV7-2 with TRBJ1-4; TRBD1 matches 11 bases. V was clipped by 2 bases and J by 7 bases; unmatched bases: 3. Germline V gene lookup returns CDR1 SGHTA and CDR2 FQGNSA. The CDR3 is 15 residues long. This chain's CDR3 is CASSLRTGGGEKLFF. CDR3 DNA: TGTGCCAGCAGCTTACGGACAGGGGGCGGTGAAAAACTGTTTTTT.